This T cell receptor beta chain was captured by sequencing in a study of T cell clusters in autoimmune cytopenias (dated by TCRdb to between 2017 and 2020). Turning to the overall study: A mean age of approximately 52 years and a median age of roughly 63 years were recorded for the healthy donor controls, of whom about 50% of the roughly 45 were female. TRB sequencing reached a median depth of 51,575 reads per sample and yielded a median of roughly 2,500 distinct TRB clonotypes per sample. TRB and IGH repertoires from peripheral blood were sequenced in autoimmune cytopenia patients at active disease and during treatment follow-up, with healthy, CLL and autoimmune hepatitis controls included alongside. The study aimed to test whether autoimmune cytopenia patients carry a disease-specific immune repertoire signature usable as a blood-based biomarker. Controls were fewer than 30 age-matched healthy donors for primary cytopenia and 14 age-matched CLL patients for secondary cytopenia. The comparison group for autoimmune hepatitis repertoires was about 20 healthy donors matched for age and sex. Broad study findings and their caveats: In the comparison of secondary cytopenia with CLL, the cluster-lack signature was not observed, apparently because the dominant lymphoma-associated repertoire masked the signature. GLIPH results suggested that primary autoimmune cytopenia patients were missing physiological T cell clusters, with 51 clusters found only in healthy donors compared with approximately 15 found only in patients. Healthy donors showed approximately 3.2-fold more exclusive TRB clusters than active autoimmune hepatitis patients, consistent with an autoimmunity-wide signature. Shifts in the TRB repertoire, including less even repertoires in secondary cytopenia and CLL, were mostly a reflection of lymphoma bias and not of autoimmunity. The T cell clusters were only ever defined in silico, so experimental validation of their functional role was still needed.

Without a recorded count, this clonotype is taken to be medium-sized (0.01 to 0.1%) from its frequency. Its cognate antigen has yet to be identified. Via the germline V gene (reference sequence), CDR1 is LNHDA and CDR2 SQIVND. The CDR3 measures 12 amino acids from cysteine to phenylalanine. The nucleotide record is missing. TRB amplification used approximately 250 ng of peripheral blood genomic DNA, tens of thousands of genome equivalents, per sample. TRB rearrangements were amplified by multiplex PCR following a touch-down protocol, with the TRB-A and TRB-B primer pools mixed in one tube. Illumina adapters and sample indices were added to the amplicons through two consecutive PCR reactions performed with Phusion HS II polymerase. Amplicons were gel-purified with the NucleoSpin Gel and PCR Clean-up kit, then quantified by Qubit and quality-checked on an Agilent 2100 Bioanalyzer. Libraries were sequenced on an Illumina MiSeq using 600-cycle, single-indexed, paired-end runs. Per the source publication's procedure: TRB reads were aligned and assembled with MiXCR version 2.1.12 using the default MiXCR reference library. A clone was defined by each unique CDR3 nucleotide sequence, and the analysis included only productive sequences with two or more reads. Repertoire diversity was assessed by alpha-parameterized diversity profiles (alpha 0 to 5), including Shannon (alpha 1) and Simpson (alpha 2) indices, computed with an R script. The tcR package was used to compute combinatorial TRB VJ usage, which was then compared between cohorts by principal component analysis with ade4. GLIPH clustering of TCRbeta CDR3s was carried out on cohort pairs matched by age and read depth, and cluster frequencies were compared by Wilcoxon test. TCRdb reprocessed the sequencing reads and holds a single record per CDR3 protein sequence, with no DNA. Clone size and V and J calls follow TCRdb, not the original study. This sample's table has entries for some 6,700 distinct CDR3 sequences. Around 4.8% of the sample is in the top ten clones.

The sample was also reused in another study, on T cell repertoires in aging, cancer and after chemotherapy. As noted in the second study: Donors were distributed across six age groups ranging from 30 or younger to 70 or older, with at least three individuals included per group. TCR repertoires from healthy donor controls were recorded over periods of several months to years and showed clear clonal overlap between repeated samplings. In total, the full dataset held 10 million or so TCR reads. Compared with age-matched healthy donors, untreated patients with either hematological or solid cancers had significantly lower TCR diversity in the blood along with higher clonality. In healthy donors, the drop in TCR diversity with age came mainly from a loss of richness, whereas in cancer patients a loss of evenness also played a part. An increase in median generation probability over the chemotherapy interval was observed in both cancer cohorts, suggesting that the repertoire was reconstituted through rebound thymic output. According to the authors, the repertoire data do not permit conclusions about immunological memory after chemotherapy. To look at immunoaging and at how T cells reconstitute after chemotherapy, the study profiled TCR beta repertoires in peripheral blood from both healthy donors and cancer patients. The cohort comprised 200 to 250 cancer patients, approximately 91 with hematological and around 120 with solid cancers, plus 95 healthy donors as a reference group. MiXCR versions 2.12 and 3.0.5 were used to process TRB sequences. Shannon diversity, evenness, clonality (one minus evenness), and alpha-parameterized diversity profiles from alpha 0 to 5 were included as repertoire metrics. The IGoR algorithm was used to compute generation probabilities of clones in paired pre- and post-chemotherapy samples.

The specimen was peripheral blood. The rearranged chain carries TRBV19 and TRBJ1-5; absent DNA, TCRdb's TRBD1 call cannot be checked. The clonotype comes from a human donor in good health. The CDR3 is CASSAPLGPQHF.